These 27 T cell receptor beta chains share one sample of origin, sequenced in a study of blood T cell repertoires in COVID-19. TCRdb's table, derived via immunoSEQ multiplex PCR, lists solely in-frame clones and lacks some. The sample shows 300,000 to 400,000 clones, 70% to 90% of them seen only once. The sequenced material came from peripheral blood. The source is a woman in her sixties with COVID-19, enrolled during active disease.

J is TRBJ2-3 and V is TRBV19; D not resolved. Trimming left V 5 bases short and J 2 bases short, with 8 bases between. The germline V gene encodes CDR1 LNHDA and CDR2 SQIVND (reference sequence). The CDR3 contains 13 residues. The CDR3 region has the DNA TGTGCCAGTAGTTGGAGCTTCACAGATACGCAGTATTTT. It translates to CASSWSFTDTQYF.

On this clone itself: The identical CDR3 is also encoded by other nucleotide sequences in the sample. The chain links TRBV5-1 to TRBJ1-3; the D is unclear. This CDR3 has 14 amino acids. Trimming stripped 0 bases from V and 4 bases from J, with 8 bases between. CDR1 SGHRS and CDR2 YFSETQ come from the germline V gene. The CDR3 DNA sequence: TGCGCCAGCAGCTTGGGACAAACCGGAAACACCATATATTTT. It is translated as CASSLGQTGNTIYF. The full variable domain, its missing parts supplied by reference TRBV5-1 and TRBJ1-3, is KAGVTQTPRYLIKTRGQQVTLSCSPISGHRSVSWYQQTPGQGLQFLFEYFSETQRNKGNFPGRFSGRQFSNSRSEMNVSTLELGDSALYLCASSLGQTGNTIYFGEGSWLTVV.

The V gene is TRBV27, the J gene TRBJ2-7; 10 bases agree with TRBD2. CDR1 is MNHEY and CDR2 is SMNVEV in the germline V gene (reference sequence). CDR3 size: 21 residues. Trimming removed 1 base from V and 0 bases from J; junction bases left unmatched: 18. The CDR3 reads CASSLFPLGIAGGAFSYEQYF. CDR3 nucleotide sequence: TGTGCCAGCAGTTTATTCCCTCTCGGGATAGCGGGGGGCGCGTTCTCCTACGAGCAGTACTTC.

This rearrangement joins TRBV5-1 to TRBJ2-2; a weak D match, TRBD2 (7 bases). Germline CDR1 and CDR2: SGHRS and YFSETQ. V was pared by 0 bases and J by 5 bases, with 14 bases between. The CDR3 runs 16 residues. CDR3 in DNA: TGCGCCAGCAGCTTGGTGGCGGGGGCCCCTACCGGGGAGCTGTTTTTT. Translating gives CASSLVAGAPTGELFF.

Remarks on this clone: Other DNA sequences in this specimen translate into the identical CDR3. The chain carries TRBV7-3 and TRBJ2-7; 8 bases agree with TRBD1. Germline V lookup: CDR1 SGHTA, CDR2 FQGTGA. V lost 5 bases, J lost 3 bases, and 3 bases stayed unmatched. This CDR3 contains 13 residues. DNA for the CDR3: TGTGCCAGCAGCCCAGACAGGGGCTACGAGCAGTACTTC. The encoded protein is CASSPDRGYEQYF.

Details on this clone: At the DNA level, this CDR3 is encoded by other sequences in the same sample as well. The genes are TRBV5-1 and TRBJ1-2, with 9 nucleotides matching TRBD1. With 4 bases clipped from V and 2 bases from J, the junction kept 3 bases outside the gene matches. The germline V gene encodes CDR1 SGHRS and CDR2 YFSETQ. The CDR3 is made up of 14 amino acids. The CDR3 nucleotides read TGCGCCAGCAGCGCTGGGACAGGGAACTATGGCTACACCTTC. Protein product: CASSAGTGNYGYTF. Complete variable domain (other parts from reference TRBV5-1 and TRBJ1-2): KAGVTQTPRYLIKTRGQQVTLSCSPISGHRSVSWYQQTPGQGLQFLFEYFSETQRNKGNFPGRFSGRQFSNSRSEMNVSTLELGDSALYLCASSAGTGNYGYTFGSGTRLTVV.

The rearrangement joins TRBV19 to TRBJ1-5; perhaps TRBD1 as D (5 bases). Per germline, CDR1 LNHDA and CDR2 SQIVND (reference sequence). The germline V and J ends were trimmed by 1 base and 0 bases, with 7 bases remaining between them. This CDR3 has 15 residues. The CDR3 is CASSIGQYSNQPQHF. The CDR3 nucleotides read TGTGCCAGTAGTATAGGACAGTATAGCAATCAGCCCCAGCATTTT. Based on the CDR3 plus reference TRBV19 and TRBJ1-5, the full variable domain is DGGITQSPKYLFRKEGQNVTLSCEQNLNHDAMYWYRQDPGQGLRLIYYSQIVNDFQKGDIAEGYSVSREKKESFPLTVTSAQKNPTAFYLCASSIGQYSNQPQHFGDGTRLSIL.

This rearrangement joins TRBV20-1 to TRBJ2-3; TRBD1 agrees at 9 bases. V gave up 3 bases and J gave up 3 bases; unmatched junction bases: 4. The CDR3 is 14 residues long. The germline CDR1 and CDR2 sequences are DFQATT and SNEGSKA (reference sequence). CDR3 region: CSASGDRATDTQYF. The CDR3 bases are TGCAGTGCTAGTGGGGACAGGGCGACAGATACGCAGTATTTT.

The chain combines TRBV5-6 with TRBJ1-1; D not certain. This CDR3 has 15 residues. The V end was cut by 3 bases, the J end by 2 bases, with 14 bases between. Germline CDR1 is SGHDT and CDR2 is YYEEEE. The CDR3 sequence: CASSSRRPRNTEAFF. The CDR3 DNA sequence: TGTGCCAGCAGCTCAAGACGGCCTAGAAACACTGAAGCTTTCTTT.

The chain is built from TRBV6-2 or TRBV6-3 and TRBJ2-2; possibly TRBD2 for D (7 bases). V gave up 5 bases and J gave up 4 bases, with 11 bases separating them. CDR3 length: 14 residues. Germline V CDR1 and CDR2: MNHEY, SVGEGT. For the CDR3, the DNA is TGTGCCAGCAGTCCGGGGGGCCGCACCGGGGAGCTGTTTTTT. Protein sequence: CASSPGGRTGELFF.

CDR3 coding DNA: TGTGCCAGCAGTGCCCTCCTAGGGGGTACGCAGTATTTT. Amino acid sequence: CASSALLGGTQYF. The rearrangement uses TRBV6-4 and TRBJ2-3, with D possibly matching TRBD1 (6 bases). The CDR3 runs to 13 residues. Trimming left V 4 bases short and J 8 bases short, with 13 bases between. Germline lookup yields CDR1 MRHNA and CDR2 SNTAGT.

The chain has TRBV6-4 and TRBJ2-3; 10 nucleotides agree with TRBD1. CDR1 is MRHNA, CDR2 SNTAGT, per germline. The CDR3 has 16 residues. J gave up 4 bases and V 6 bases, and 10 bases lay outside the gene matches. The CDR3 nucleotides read TGTGCCAGCAGCCCCTCCGGGACAGGGGTGGCAGATACGCAGTATTTT. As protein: CASSPSGTGVADTQYF.

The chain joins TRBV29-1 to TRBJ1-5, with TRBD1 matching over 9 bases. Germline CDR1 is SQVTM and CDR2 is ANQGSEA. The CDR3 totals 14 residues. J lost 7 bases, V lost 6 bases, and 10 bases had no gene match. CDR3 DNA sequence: TGCAGCGTAGGGACAGGGACCACGAGACAGCCCCAGCATTTT. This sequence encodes CSVGTGTTRQPQHF.

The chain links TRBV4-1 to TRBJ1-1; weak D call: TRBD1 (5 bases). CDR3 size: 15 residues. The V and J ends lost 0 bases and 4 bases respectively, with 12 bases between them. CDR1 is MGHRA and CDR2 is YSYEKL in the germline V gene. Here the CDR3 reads CASSQEGLPATEAFF. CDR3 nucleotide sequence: TGCGCCAGCAGCCAAGAGGGACTCCCGGCCACTGAAGCTTTCTTT.

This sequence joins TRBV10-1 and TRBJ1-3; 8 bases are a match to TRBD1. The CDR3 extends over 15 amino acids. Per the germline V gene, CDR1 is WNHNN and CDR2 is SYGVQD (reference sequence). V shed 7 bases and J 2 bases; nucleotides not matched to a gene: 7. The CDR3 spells CASKGQGLAGNTIYF. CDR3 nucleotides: TGCGCCAGCAAAGGACAGGGTTTGGCTGGAAACACCATATATTTT.

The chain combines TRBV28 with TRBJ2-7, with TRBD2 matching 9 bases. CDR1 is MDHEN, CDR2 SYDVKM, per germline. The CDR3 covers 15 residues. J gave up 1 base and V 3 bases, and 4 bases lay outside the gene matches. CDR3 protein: CASSFASGVSYEQYF. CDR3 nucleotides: TGTGCCAGCAGTTTTGCTAGCGGGGTATCCTACGAGCAGTACTTC.

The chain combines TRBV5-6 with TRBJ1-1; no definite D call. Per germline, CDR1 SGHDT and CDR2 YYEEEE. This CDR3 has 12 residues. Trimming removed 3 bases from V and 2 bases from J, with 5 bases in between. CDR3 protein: CASSSHNTEAFF. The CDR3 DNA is TGTGCCAGCAGCTCCCATAACACTGAAGCTTTCTTT. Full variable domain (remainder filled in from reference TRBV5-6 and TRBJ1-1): DAGVTQSPTHLIKTRGQQVTLRCSPKSGHDTVSWYQQALGQGPQFIFQYYEEEERQRGNFPDRFSGHQFPNYSSELNVNALLLGDSALYLCASSSHNTEAFFGQGTRLTVV.

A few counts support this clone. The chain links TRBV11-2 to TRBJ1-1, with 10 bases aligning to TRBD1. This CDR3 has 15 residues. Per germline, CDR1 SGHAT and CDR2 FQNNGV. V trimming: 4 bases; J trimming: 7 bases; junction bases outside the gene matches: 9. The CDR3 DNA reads TGTGCCAGCAGCTCATGGACAGGGGGGAATGTTGAAGCTTTCTTT. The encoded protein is CASSSWTGGNVEAFF.

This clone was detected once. CDR3: CASSLNWWDRSTDTQYF. The CDR3 region has the DNA TGTGCCAGCAGCCTCAATTGGTGGGACAGAAGCACAGATACGCAGTATTTT. This chain connects TRBV14 to TRBJ2-3; 7 nucleotides agree with TRBD1. Germline trimming cut 4 bases from V and 0 bases from J; bases unmatched to any gene: 10. The CDR3 is 17 amino acids. CDR1 SGHDN and CDR2 FVKESK come from the germline V gene.

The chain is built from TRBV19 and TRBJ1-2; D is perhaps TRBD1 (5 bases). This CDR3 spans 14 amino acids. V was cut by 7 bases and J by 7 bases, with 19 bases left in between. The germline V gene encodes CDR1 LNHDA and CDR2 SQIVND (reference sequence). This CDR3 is CASKLQTDVGGYTF. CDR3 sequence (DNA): TGTGCCAGTAAACTCCAGACAGACGTTGGTGGCTACACCTTC. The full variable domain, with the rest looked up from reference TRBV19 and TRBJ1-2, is DGGITQSPKYLFRKEGQNVTLSCEQNLNHDAMYWYRQDPGQGLRLIYYSQIVNDFQKGDIAEGYSVSREKKESFPLTVTSAQKNPTAFYLCASKLQTDVGGYTFGSGTRLTVV.

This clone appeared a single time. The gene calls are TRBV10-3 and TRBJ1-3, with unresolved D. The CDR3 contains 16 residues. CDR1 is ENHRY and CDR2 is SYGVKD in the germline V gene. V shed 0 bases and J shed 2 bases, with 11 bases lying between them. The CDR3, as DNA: TGTGCCATCAGTGAGTCGGCAGATCCCCCTGGAAACACCATATATTTT. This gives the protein CAISESADPPGNTIYF.

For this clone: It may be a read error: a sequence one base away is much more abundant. Written as DNA, the CDR3 is TGTGCCAGCAGAACAGGGGGCAATGGCTACACCTTC. Its protein is CASRTGGNGYTF. J is TRBJ1-2 and V is TRBV2, with TRBD1 identical over 9 bases. V was clipped by 6 bases and J by 6 bases; unmatched bases: 2. Per germline, CDR1 SNHLY and CDR2 FYNNEI. The CDR3 is 12 amino acids.

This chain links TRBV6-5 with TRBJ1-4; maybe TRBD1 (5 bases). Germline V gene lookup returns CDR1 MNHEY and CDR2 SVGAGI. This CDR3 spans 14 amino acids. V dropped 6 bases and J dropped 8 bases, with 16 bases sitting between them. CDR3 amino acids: CASRRQPDVEKLFF. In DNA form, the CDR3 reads TGTGCCAGCAGAAGACAGCCCGATGTGGAAAAACTGTTTTTT.

The chain's CDR3 is CASSNEGSADTQYF. CDR3 coding DNA: TGTGCCAGCAGCAACGAGGGTAGCGCAGATACGCAGTATTTT. The chain employs TRBV13 and TRBJ2-3, with a tentative D call TRBD2 (5 bases). Germline CDR1 and CDR2: PRHDT and FYEKMQ (reference sequence). The CDR3 extends over 14 amino acids. V shed 5 bases and J shed 4 bases, with 13 bases lying between them.

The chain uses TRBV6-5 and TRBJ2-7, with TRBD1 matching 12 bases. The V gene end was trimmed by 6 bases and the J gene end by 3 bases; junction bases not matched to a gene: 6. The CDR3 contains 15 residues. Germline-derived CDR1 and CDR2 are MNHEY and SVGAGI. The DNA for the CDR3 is TGTGCCAGCAGGGGGGACAGGGGGCGAAGCTACGAGCAGTACTTC. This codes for CASRGDRGRSYEQYF.

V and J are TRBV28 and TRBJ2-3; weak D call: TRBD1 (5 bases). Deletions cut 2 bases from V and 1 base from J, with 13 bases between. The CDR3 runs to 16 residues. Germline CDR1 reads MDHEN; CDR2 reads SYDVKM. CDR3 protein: CASSLEYGRGTDTQYF. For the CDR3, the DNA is TGTGCCAGCAGTTTAGAGTACGGCAGGGGCACAGATACGCAGTATTTT.

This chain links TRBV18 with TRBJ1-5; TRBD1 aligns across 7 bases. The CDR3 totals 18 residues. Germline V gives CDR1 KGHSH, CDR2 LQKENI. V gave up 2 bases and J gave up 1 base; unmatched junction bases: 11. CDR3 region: CASSPFGEGGTSNQPQHF. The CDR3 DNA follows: TGTGCCAGCTCACCATTCGGGGAAGGGGGCACGAGCAATCAGCCCCAGCATTTT.